A selection of T cell receptor delta chains follows, all from one sample in a study of Vδ1+ human thymocytes. TCRdb reanalysed the multiplex PCR reads with CATT. The sample has 45,000 to 75,000 delta-chain clones, roughly 15% seen once. Specimen: Vdelta1+ gamma-delta thymocytes from the thymus. The receptor set was obtained from a girl less than two years old who had congenital heart surgery. Each CDR3 is given with its conserved first and last residue. D genes are given only for firm matches. Clone size, where shown, is once, few, many, or a class for clones that have expanded.

D gene,V gene,J gene,clone size,CDR3 DNA,CDR3 protein
TRDD3,TRDV1,TRDJ1,-,TGTGCTCTTGGGGGACCGGCCGTCCAACAGGGGATACGGAGCGATAAACTCATCTTT,CALGGPAVQQGIRSDKLIF
-,TRDV1,TRDJ1,-,TGTGCTCTTGGGGAACGAATAGGGGCCGGGATGTACACCGATAAACTCATCTTT,CALGERIGAGMYTDKLIF
TRDD3,TRDV1,TRDJ1,few,TGTGCTCTTGGGGAACTTACGGTTGGCTGGGGGATACTGAGTACCGATAAACTCATCTTT,CALGELTVGWGILSTDKLIF
TRDD3,TRDV1,TRDJ1,-,TGTGCTCTTGGGGAACTAGTTGGTCGGGGGATACGAAAACCCGATAAACTCATCTTT,CALGELVGRGIRKPDKLIF
-,TRDV1,TRDJ1,-,TGTGCTCTTGGGGAACTACACTCCCCATGGGAACCCACCGATAAACTCATCTTT,CALGELHSPWEPTDKLIF
TRDD3,TRDV2,TRDJ1,-,TGTGCCTGTGACACCGTCCTTGCAATTCCTACTATAGTACTGGGGGACCTTAATTACACCGATAAACTCATCTTT,CACDTVLAIPTIVLGDLNYTDKLIF
-,TRDV1,TRDJ1,few,TGTGCTCTTGGGGAGCAAGTCGGGTGGGATGAGTACACCGATAAACTCATCTTT,CALGEQVGWDEYTDKLIF
TRDD3,TRDV1,TRDJ1,-,TGTGCTCTTGGGAACCTAATGGGGGATACGGGGTACACCGATAAACTCATCTTT,CALGNLMGDTGYTDKLIF
TRDD3,TRDV2,TRDJ1,-,TGTGCCTGTGACCCCCTCCTTCCTACCCCTGACTGGGGGATACGCGTTTCCTCCACCGATAAACTCATCTTT,CACDPLLPTPDWGIRVSSTDKLIF
TRDD3,TRDV1,TRDJ1,-,TGTGCTCTATGCCTTCCTGGTCGTGGGGGATACCCTTACACCGATAAACTCATCTTT,CALCLPGRGGYPYTDKLIF
-,TRDV1,TRDJ1,few,TGTGCTCTTGGGGTTGTACTGGGGCCACCTAGAATAGTAAAACTCATCTTT,CALGVVLGPPRIVKLIF
TRDD3,TRDV1,TRDJ1,-,TGTGCTCTTGGGGCCAGTACTGGGGGATTCTCCACCGATAAACTCATCTTT,CALGASTGGFSTDKLIF
TRDD2,TRDV1,TRDJ1,-,TGTGCTCTTGGGGATGCTCCCAAAGGCCTTCCTAATGATACCTGCACCGATAAACTCATCTTT,CALGDAPKGLPNDTCTDKLIF
-,TRDV1,TRDJ1,-,TGTGCTCTTGGGGGCCTACGGCGGGGACTAGCCGATAAACTCATCTTT,CALGGLRRGLADKLIF
-,TRDV1,TRDJ1,few,TGTGCTCTTGGGGAACCACCCAATGGCCCGCTGGGGTACGTTAATTTGTACACCGATAAACTCATCTTT,CALGEPPNGPLGYVNLYTDKLIF
TRDD3,TRDV1,TRDJ1,-,TGTGCTCTTGGGGAACTAGGGGGCAGGACTGGGGGATATATGTACACCGATAAACTCATCTTT,CALGELGGRTGGYMYTDKLIF
-,TRDV1,TRDJ1,-,TGTGCTCTTGGGGCCTCGAGGGGCCCCGGTCCGACCGATAAACTCATCTTT,CALGASRGPGPTDKLIF
TRDD3,TRDV2,TRDJ1,-,TGTGCCTGTGATGTGGCCGGTCCGTACTTACTGGGGGTCCTGTACACCGATAAACTCATCTTT,CACDVAGPYLLGVLYTDKLIF
TRDD3,TRDV1,TRDJ1,-,TGTGCTCTTGGGGAGTTCAGACCTAAGGGACTCTACTGGGGGATCGGAAAACTCATCTTT,CALGEFRPKGLYWGIGKLIF
TRDD3,TRDV2,TRDJ1,few,TGTGCCTGTGACACCTGCTGGGGGAACACCGATAAACTCATCTTT,CACDTCWGNTDKLIF
TRDD3,TRDV1,TRDJ1,few,TGTGCTCTTGGGGAACGACCCCCTCCTACGGACTACTGGGGGATACCATCCGATAAACTCATCTTT,CALGERPPPTDYWGIPSDKLIF
TRDD3,TRDV1,TRDJ1,-,TGTGCCCTATGGATTCCCCATTACTGGGGGATGGCCACCGATAAACTCATCTTT,CALWIPHYWGMATDKLIF
TRDD3,TRDV1,TRDJ1,few,TGTGCTCTTGGACTACTCCCTTCGAACTGGGGGACATTCAAACTCATCTTT,CALGLLPSNWGTFKLIF
-,TRDV1,TRDJ1,few,TGTGCTCTTGGGGAAAACTTCCGAATTAATACCGATAAACTCATCTTT,CALGENFRINTDKLIF
TRDD3,TRDV1,TRDJ1,-,TGTGCTCTTGGGGCTAGGGGACCCGTAGAACTGGGGGATACGCGGGGCGATAAACTCATCTTT,CALGARGPVELGDTRGDKLIF
-,TRDV1,TRDJ1,few,TGTGCTCTTGGGCTTCCTCGGCTTTCCATTTTTACTAACACCGATAAACTCATCTTT,CALGLPRLSIFTNTDKLIF
-,TRDV1,TRDJ1,-,TGTGCTCTTGGGCAAAGTCATTTTACGTACACCGATAAACTCATCTTT,CALGQSHFTYTDKLIF
TRDD3,TRDV1,TRDJ1,few,TGTGCTCTTGGGGAACTGCCGTGGATGGGGGATACTTGGGTGTACACCGATAAACTCATCTTT,CALGELPWMGDTWVYTDKLIF